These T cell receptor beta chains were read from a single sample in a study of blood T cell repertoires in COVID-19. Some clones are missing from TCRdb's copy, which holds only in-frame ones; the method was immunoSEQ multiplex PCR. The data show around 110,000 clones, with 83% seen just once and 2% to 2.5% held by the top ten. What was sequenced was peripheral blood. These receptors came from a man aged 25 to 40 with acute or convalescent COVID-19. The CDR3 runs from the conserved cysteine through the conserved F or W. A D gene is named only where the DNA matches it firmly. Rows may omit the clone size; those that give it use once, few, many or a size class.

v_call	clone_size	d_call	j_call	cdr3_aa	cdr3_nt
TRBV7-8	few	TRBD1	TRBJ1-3	CASSPGTGFGNTIYF	TGTGCCAGCAGCCCAGGGACAGGTTTTGGAAACACCATATATTTT
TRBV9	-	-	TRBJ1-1	CASSVGRNTEAFF	TGTGCCAGCAGCGTAGGGAGGAACACTGAAGCTTTCTTT
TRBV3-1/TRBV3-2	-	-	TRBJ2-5	CASSPRRGIKETQYF	TGTGCCAGCAGCCCCCGCCGGGGGATCAAGGAGACCCAGTACTTC
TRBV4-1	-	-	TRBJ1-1	CASSQEIHTMNTEAFF	TGCGCCAGCAGCCAAGAAATTCACACCATGAACACTGAAGCTTTCTTT
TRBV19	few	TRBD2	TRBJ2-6	CASSIGSGTALGVLTF	TGTGCCAGTAGTATCGGGAGCGGGACGGCCCTCGGCGTCCTGACTTTC
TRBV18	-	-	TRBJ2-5	CASSPRGVGETQYF	TGTGCCAGCTCACCACGGGGAGTGGGTGAGACCCAGTACTTC
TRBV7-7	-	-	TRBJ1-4	CASRPGVSANEKLFF	TGTGCTAGCAGGCCAGGGGTTTCGGCTAATGAAAAACTGTTTTTT
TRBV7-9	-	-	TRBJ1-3	CASSTPDSGDTIYF	TGTGCCAGCAGCACACCGGACTCTGGGGACACCATATATTTT
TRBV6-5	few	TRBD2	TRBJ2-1	CATERELSPNEQFF	TGTGCCACCGAGCGGGAGTTATCCCCAAATGAGCAGTTCTTC
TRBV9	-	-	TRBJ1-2	CASSVGPRGDYGYTF	TGTGCCAGCAGCGTAGGGCCCCGCGGGGACTATGGCTACACCTTC
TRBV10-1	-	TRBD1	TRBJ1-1	CASSPGQGLAFF	TGCGCCAGCAGTCCCGGACAGGGACTAGCTTTCTTT
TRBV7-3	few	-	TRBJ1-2	CASSRGGSRYGYTF	TGTGCCAGCAGCCGGGGGGGCTCCCGCTATGGCTACACCTTC
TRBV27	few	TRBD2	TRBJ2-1	CASSFELAGAAEQFF	TGTGCCAGCAGTTTCGAGCTAGCGGGAGCCGCTGAGCAGTTCTTC
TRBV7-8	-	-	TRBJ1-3	CASIPGQGQIYSGNTIYF	TGTGCCAGCATCCCCGGGCAGGGGCAAATCTACTCTGGAAACACCATATATTTT
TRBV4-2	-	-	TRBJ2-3	CASSPSGRGLTDTQYF	TGTGCCAGCAGCCCGAGCGGGCGGGGACTCACAGATACGCAGTATTTT
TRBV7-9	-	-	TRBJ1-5	CASSLMSQPQHF	TGTGCCAGCAGCTTAATGAGTCAGCCCCAGCATTTT
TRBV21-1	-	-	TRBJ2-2	CASVGTGPWNTGELFF	TGTGCCAGCGTTGGGACAGGGCCATGGAACACCGGGGAGCTGTTTTTT
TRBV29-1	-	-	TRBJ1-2	CSVEGQGTGYTF	TGCAGCGTTGAGGGGCAGGGGACGGGCTACACCTTC
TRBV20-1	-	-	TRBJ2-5	CSVGKQETQYF	TGCAGTGTGGGCAAACAAGAGACCCAGTACTTC
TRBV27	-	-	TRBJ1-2	CASSLPGGYGYTF	TGTGCCAGCAGTTTACCGGGGGGATATGGCTACACCTTC
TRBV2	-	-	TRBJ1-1	CASSGVDRNTEAFF	TGTGCCAGCAGTGGGGTTGACAGGAACACTGAAGCTTTCTTT
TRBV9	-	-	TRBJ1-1	CASSPTGRFTEAFF	TGTGCCAGCAGCCCAACAGGGAGATTCACTGAAGCTTTCTTT
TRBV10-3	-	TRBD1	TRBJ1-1	CAITIGQGSTEAFF	TGTGCCATCACAATAGGACAGGGGAGCACTGAAGCTTTCTTT
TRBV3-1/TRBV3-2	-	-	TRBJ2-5	CASSQAPVSGETQYF	TGTGCCAGCAGCCAAGCCCCCGTTAGCGGAGAGACCCAGTACTTC
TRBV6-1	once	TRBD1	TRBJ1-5	CASSDRTGFAQPQHF	TGTGCCAGCAGTGACCGGACAGGGTTCGCTCAGCCCCAGCATTTT
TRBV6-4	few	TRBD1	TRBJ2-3	CASSAQGEWDTQYF	TGTGCCAGCAGTGCCCAGGGGGAGTGGGATACGCAGTATTTT
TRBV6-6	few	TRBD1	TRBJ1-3	CASRKDRAGNTIYF	TGTGCCAGCAGGAAGGACAGGGCTGGAAACACCATATATTTT
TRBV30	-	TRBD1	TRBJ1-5	CAWSVEGQGGQPQHF	TGTGCCTGGAGTGTAGAGGGACAGGGAGGTCAGCCCCAGCATTTT
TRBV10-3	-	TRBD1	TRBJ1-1	CAISESRGRNTEAFF	TGTGCCATCAGTGAGTCAAGGGGGCGGAACACTGAAGCTTTCTTT
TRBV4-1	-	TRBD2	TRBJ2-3	CASSPAGVSGRTDTQYF	TGCGCCAGCAGCCCCGCCGGGGTTAGCGGGAGGACAGATACGCAGTATTTT
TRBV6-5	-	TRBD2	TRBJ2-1	CASSSPGTSDEQFF	TGTGCCAGCAGTTCCCCCGGGACTAGCGATGAGCAGTTCTTC
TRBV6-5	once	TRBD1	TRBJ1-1	CASSRTGSTTEAFF	TGTGCCAGCAGTCGGACAGGGTCTACCACTGAAGCTTTCTTT
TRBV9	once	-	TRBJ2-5	CASSVEGAQETQYF	TGTGCCAGCAGCGTAGAGGGAGCGCAAGAGACCCAGTACTTC
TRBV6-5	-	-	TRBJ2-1	CASLAAGDNEQFF	TGTGCCTCCCTCGCGGCAGGGGACAATGAGCAGTTCTTC
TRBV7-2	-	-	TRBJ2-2	CASSWRQGGTGELFF	TGTGCCAGCAGCTGGAGACAGGGAGGCACCGGGGAGCTGTTTTTT